This is a list of T cell receptor beta chains from one sample in a study of early T cells in non-severe SARS-CoV-2 infection. TCRdb used MiXCR to reprocess the 5' RACE reads, holding one entry per CDR3 protein. This table has fewer than 85,000 distinct CDR3 sequences, less than 15% appearing once. Specimen: whole blood. All receptors come from an adult who was a healthcare worker with PCR-confirmed SARS-CoV-2 infection or an uninfected control (not recorded which). CDR3s include the opening cysteine and the closing phenylalanine or tryptophan. Fields, in order: clone size, V gene, J gene, CDR3 length, D gene, CDR3 protein, CDR3 DNA. A D gene is named only where the DNA matches it firmly. Not all rows give a size; the values are once, few, many and, for expanded clones, a class.

clone_size: many
v_call: TRBV13
j_call: TRBJ2-2
cdr3_length: 14
d_call: NA
cdr3_aa: CASSRVMTTSQLFF
cdr3_nt: TGTGCCAGCAGCCGAGTGATGACGACATCCCAGCTGTTTTTT

clone_size: many
v_call: TRBV5-5
j_call: TRBJ1-4
cdr3_length: 13
d_call: NA
cdr3_aa: CASSRGTNEKLFF
cdr3_nt: TGTGCCAGCAGCCGTGGGACAAACGAAAAACTGTTTTTT

clone_size: few
v_call: TRBV7-2
j_call: TRBJ2-7
cdr3_length: 15
d_call: TRBD1
cdr3_aa: CASSGRTGLSYEQYF
cdr3_nt: TGTGCCAGCAGCGGGAGGACAGGGTTGTCCTACGAGCAGTACTTC

clone_size: many
v_call: TRBV7-3
j_call: TRBJ1-1
cdr3_length: 13
d_call: NA
cdr3_aa: CASSLNPGAEAFF
cdr3_nt: TGTGCCAGCAGCTTAAACCCCGGGGCGGAAGCTTTCTTT

clone_size: few
v_call: TRBV12-3/TRBV12-4
j_call: TRBJ2-5
cdr3_length: 14
d_call: NA
cdr3_aa: CASSLPESQETQYF
cdr3_nt: TGTGCCAGCAGTTTACCAGAGAGCCAAGAGACCCAGTACTTC

clone_size: few
v_call: TRBV5-1
j_call: TRBJ1-3
cdr3_length: 17
d_call: NA
cdr3_aa: CASSLAGGESTGNTIYF
cdr3_nt: TGCGCCAGCAGCTTGGCCGGTGGGGAATCGACTGGAAACACCATATATTTT

clone_size: NA
v_call: TRBV29-1
j_call: TRBJ1-4
cdr3_length: 12
d_call: NA
cdr3_aa: CSVVATNEKLFF
cdr3_nt: TGCAGCGTTGTTGCAACTAATGAAAAACTGTTTTTT

clone_size: NA
v_call: TRBV29-1
j_call: TRBJ2-3
cdr3_length: 15
d_call: NA
cdr3_aa: CSVPLGVGRTDTQYF
cdr3_nt: TGCAGCGTTCCACTGGGGGTGGGGCGGACAGATACGCAGTATTTT

clone_size: few
v_call: TRBV2
j_call: TRBJ2-3
cdr3_length: 12
d_call: NA
cdr3_aa: CASSTNTDTQYF
cdr3_nt: TGTGCCAGCAGTACCAACACAGATACGCAGTATTTT

clone_size: many
v_call: TRBV5-1
j_call: TRBJ1-5
cdr3_length: 16
d_call: NA
cdr3_aa: CASSLIRGESNQPQHF
cdr3_nt: TGCGCCAGCAGCTTGATACGAGGGGAGAGCAATCAGCCCCAGCATTTT

clone_size: few
v_call: TRBV27
j_call: TRBJ1-6
cdr3_length: 16
d_call: TRBD1
cdr3_aa: CASSPGTGGYNSPLHF
cdr3_nt: TGTGCCAGCAGTCCTGGGACAGGGGGATATAATTCACCCCTCCACTTT

clone_size: few
v_call: TRBV3-1
j_call: TRBJ2-4
cdr3_length: 14
d_call: NA
cdr3_aa: CASSHTRTPGIQYF
cdr3_nt: TGTGCCAGCAGCCACACAAGGACCCCTGGCATTCAGTACTTC

clone_size: few
v_call: TRBV5-1
j_call: TRBJ2-7
cdr3_length: 17
d_call: TRBD2
cdr3_aa: CASSLASGGARYYEQYF
cdr3_nt: TGCGCCAGCAGCTTGGCCAGCGGGGGGGCCAGATACTACGAGCAGTACTTC

clone_size: many
v_call: TRBV5-1
j_call: TRBJ1-2
cdr3_length: 15
d_call: NA
cdr3_aa: CASSLAVGVDYGYTF
cdr3_nt: TGCGCCAGCAGCTTGGCCGTAGGGGTGGACTATGGCTACACCTTC

clone_size: NA
v_call: TRBV11-2
j_call: TRBJ2-2
cdr3_length: 11
d_call: NA
cdr3_aa: CASSWAGELFF
cdr3_nt: TGTGCCAGCAGCTGGGCCGGGGAGCTGTTTTTT

clone_size: many
v_call: TRBV18
j_call: TRBJ1-2
cdr3_length: 15
d_call: TRBD1
cdr3_aa: CASSPDRDTSYGYTF
cdr3_nt: TGTGCCAGCTCACCTGACAGGGATACTTCCTATGGCTACACCTTC

clone_size: few
v_call: TRBV7-9
j_call: TRBJ2-1
cdr3_length: 12
d_call: NA
cdr3_aa: CASSMPGREQFF
cdr3_nt: TGTGCCAGCAGCATGCCGGGGAGGGAGCAGTTCTTC

clone_size: few
v_call: TRBV14
j_call: TRBJ2-1
cdr3_length: 15
d_call: NA
cdr3_aa: CASSQGASPYNEQFF
cdr3_nt: TGTGCCAGCAGCCAAGGGGCTAGCCCCTACAATGAGCAGTTCTTC

clone_size: NA
v_call: TRBV4-1
j_call: TRBJ2-7
cdr3_length: 15
d_call: NA
cdr3_aa: CASSQAGAGVYEQYF
cdr3_nt: TGCGCCAGCAGCCAGGCCGGGGCGGGCGTATACGAGCAGTACTTC